What follows are 29 T cell receptor beta chains derived from one specimen sequenced in a study of technical replicates of blood from a few donors (dated by TCRdb to about 2017). Library preparation was by the immunoSEQ multiplex PCR assay. This is the immuneACCESS table as TCRdb keeps it, with only in-frame sequences that have V and J called. A part of the clones is gone; compared with another copy, unresolved V genes explain less than half, and the rest is unexplained. A total of around 61,000 clones appear in this sample, approximately 83% of them only once. 4% to 5.5% of the sample is held by the ten biggest clonotypes. Sequenced sample: PBMCs. These receptors came from a human donor in good health. Some clones in this sample may be carry-over from other donors' samples.

The chain carries TRBV11-2 and TRBJ2-7, with D possibly TRBD2 on 5 matching bases. The V end lost 5 bases, the J end lost 4 bases, and 12 bases lay between the germline ends. Germline assignment: CDR1 SGHAT and CDR2 FQNNGV. This CDR3 is built from 13 residues. The CDR3 loop is CASSTLLAYEQYF. In DNA, the CDR3 is TGTGCCAGCAGCACCCTTCTAGCTTACGAGCAGTACTTC.

The gene calls are TRBV6-1 and TRBJ2-1; 11 positions agree with TRBD2. V lost 0 bases, J lost 5 bases, and 6 bases stayed unmatched. Germline CDR1 is MNHNS and CDR2 is SASEGT. There are 17 residues in the CDR3. The CDR3 region is CASSEAKTSGTDNEQFF. The CDR3 DNA sequence: TGTGCCAGCAGTGAAGCGAAGACTAGCGGGACAGACAATGAGCAGTTCTTC.

With regard to this clone: This could be a read error, since a much larger clone is one nucleotide away. The sample holds other DNA sequences that translate to the same CDR3. This rearrangement joins TRBV5-1 to TRBJ2-1; 11 positions match TRBD2. The CDR3 sequence is 14 residues long. CDR1 is SGHRS, CDR2 YFSETQ, per germline. The V and J ends lost 5 bases and 3 bases, in that order; junction bases with no gene match: 1. The DNA for the CDR3 is TGCGCCAGCAGTACTAGCGGGGGCTACAATGAGCAGTTCTTC. It is translated as CASSTSGGYNEQFF. Using reference TRBV5-1 and TRBJ2-1 for the parts outside the CDR3, the full variable domain is KAGVTQTPRYLIKTRGQQVTLSCSPISGHRSVSWYQQTPGQGLQFLFEYFSETQRNKGNFPGRFSGRQFSNSRSEMNVSTLELGDSALYLCASSTSGGYNEQFFGPGTRLTVL.

The chain couples TRBV11-2 to TRBJ2-1, with 11 bases aligning to TRBD2. The CDR3 covers 16 residues. With V trimmed by 5 bases and J by 12 bases, 15 bases remained unmatched. Per germline, CDR1 SGHAT and CDR2 FQNNGV. This CDR3 reads CASSPLGSGGAVGQFF. The CDR3 DNA sequence: TGTGCCAGCAGCCCCCTAGGTAGCGGGGGGGCCGTGGGGCAGTTCTTC.

The chain joins TRBV7-6 to TRBJ1-2; the D gene is possibly TRBD1 (6 bases). CDR3 size: 14 residues. Trimming took off 2 bases at V and 2 bases at J, with 9 bases between the two ends. Germline assignment: CDR1 SGHVS and CDR2 FNYEAQ. The CDR3 DNA reads as TGTGCCAGCAGCTTAACCCAGGGGAACTATGGCTACACCTTC. This gives the protein CASSLTQGNYGYTF.

This chain links TRBV27 with TRBJ2-1; a weak D match, TRBD1 (6 bases). Germline CDR1 reads MNHEY; CDR2 reads SMNVEV (reference sequence). CDR3 length equals 14 residues. V dropped 1 base and J dropped 7 bases, with 11 bases sitting between them. CDR3 region: CASSLYEDRNEQFF. The CDR3 coding sequence is TGTGCCAGCAGTTTATATGAGGACAGAAATGAGCAGTTCTTC.

The chain employs TRBV7-9 and TRBJ2-7, with TRBD2 as a possible D gene (6 bases). V shed 3 bases and J shed 7 bases, with 13 bases lying between them. Germline CDR1 and CDR2: SEHNR and FQNEAQ (reference sequence). The CDR3 loop spans 13 amino acids. This CDR3 is CASSLGGLAEQYF. The CDR3 nucleotides read TGTGCCAGCAGCTTGGGGGGACTCGCGGAGCAGTACTTC.

In this sample, this clone turned up once. V gene TRBV30 combines with J gene TRBJ2-3; a weak D match, TRBD2 (6 bases). The CDR3 is made up of 14 amino acids. Trimming cost V 6 bases and J 3 bases, with 16 bases left between them. The germline V gene encodes CDR1 GTSNPN and CDR2 SVGIG (reference sequence). As DNA, the CDR3 is TGTGCCTGCCCATTAGCGGACCCTACAGATACGCAGTATTTT. It specifies CACPLADPTDTQYF.

The V call is TRBV4-2, the J call TRBJ2-7, with 8 bases aligning to TRBD1. From germline, CDR1 is LGHNA and CDR2 YNFKEQ. The CDR3 is 17 amino acids. V lost 0 bases, J lost 3 bases, and 10 bases stayed unmatched. In DNA, the CDR3 is TGTGCCAGCAGCCAAGATTTTCGGACAGGGACTTACTACGAGCAGTACTTC. It yields the protein CASSQDFRTGTYYEQYF.

V is TRBV7-9 and J is TRBJ2-7; 8 nucleotides match TRBD1. This CDR3 has 14 amino acids. CDR1 is SEHNR and CDR2 is FQNEAQ in the germline V gene (reference sequence). V shed 5 bases and J 7 bases; nucleotides not matched to a gene: 10. CDR3 bases: TGTGCCAGCAGCGACCGGGACAGGCCTTGGGAGCAGTACTTC. This translates into CASSDRDRPWEQYF.

The V call is TRBV4-3, the J call TRBJ2-5; D possibly corresponds to TRBD2 (7 bases). The CDR3 length is 16 residues. CDR1 LGHNA and CDR2 YSLEER come from the germline V gene. The germline V and J ends were trimmed by 0 bases and 5 bases, with 16 bases remaining between them. CDR3 sequence: CASSQEGAGVWETQYF. The CDR3 DNA is TGCGCCAGCAGCCAAGAGGGGGCGGGAGTATGGGAGACCCAGTACTTC.

J is TRBJ1-1 and V is TRBV7-2; weak D call: TRBD1 (5 bases). Trimming stripped 0 bases from V and 8 bases from J, with 10 bases between. The CDR3 runs 13 residues. Germline values: CDR1 SGHTA, CDR2 FQGNSA. The DNA of the CDR3 is TGTGCCAGCAGCTTAGCGCAGGGAGGCGAAGCTTTCTTT. It codes for CASSLAQGGEAFF.

This clone was observed a single time. The V call is TRBV6-5, the J call TRBJ2-2; D possibly corresponds to TRBD2 (6 bases). Germline V lookup: CDR1 MNHEY, CDR2 SVGAGI. This CDR3 spans 14 amino acids. V was trimmed by 4 bases and J by 4 bases, leaving 10 bases between them. In DNA form, the CDR3 reads TGTGCCAGCAGTTCACCTAGCGCCACCGGGGAGCTGTTTTTT. As protein: CASSSPSATGELFF.

This chain links TRBV9 with TRBJ2-5; tentatively, D is TRBD2 (6 bases). The CDR3 has 15 residues. Germline V gene sequence: CDR1 SGDLS, CDR2 YYNGEE. V was shortened by 0 bases and J by 7 bases, with 16 bases between the two germline ends. The CDR3, as DNA: TGTGCCAGCAGCGTAGATACTAGCCCAGCAGGGACCCAGTACTTC. This gives the protein CASSVDTSPAGTQYF.

The chain combines TRBV7-2 with TRBJ1-2; possibly TRBD1 for D (6 bases). The V gene's germline CDR1 is SGHTA and CDR2 FQGNSA. Trimming took off 5 bases at V and 4 bases at J, with 11 bases between the two ends. This CDR3 has 13 residues. For the CDR3, the DNA is TGTGCCAGCAGCGCAGGGGACGGCTATGGCTACACCTTC. Protein sequence: CASSAGDGYGYTF.

This chain uses TRBV13 with TRBJ2-5; 9 bases line up with TRBD1. The CDR3 has 14 residues. V was pared by 3 bases and J by 8 bases, with 7 bases of the junction left unmatched. Germline V gene sequence: CDR1 PRHDT, CDR2 FYEKMQ (reference sequence). DNA of the CDR3: TGTGCCAGCAGCTTTTGGGGACAGGGACGCACCCAGTACTTC. Its protein product is CASSFWGQGRTQYF.

The chain is built from TRBV5-5 and TRBJ1-5; D is uncertain. Between the trimmed V and J ends, which lost 2 bases and 7 bases, there was a span of 13 bases. Germline V CDR1 and CDR2: SGHKS, YYEKEE (reference sequence). The CDR3 sequence is 14 residues long. In DNA form, the CDR3 reads TGTGCCAGCAGCTTAGGAGGGCTGGGCCAGCCCCAGCATTTT. Protein: CASSLGGLGQPQHF.

The genes are TRBV2 and TRBJ1-5; D remains ambiguous. The CDR3 loop spans 14 amino acids. V was clipped by 5 bases and J by 7 bases, with 15 bases between them. CDR1 and CDR2 (germline): SNHLY, FYNNEI. The CDR3 loop reads CASSLEASRQPQHF. For the CDR3, the DNA is TGTGCCAGCAGTCTGGAAGCCTCTAGACAGCCCCAGCATTTT.

This chain connects TRBV5-1 to TRBJ2-1, with D possibly being TRBD1 or TRBD2 (5 bases each). The CDR3 loop spans 15 amino acids. V lost 4 bases and J lost 7, with 18 bases in between. CDR1 is SGHRS, CDR2 YFSETQ, per germline. The CDR3 here is CASSLGPSGLNEQFF. The CDR3 coding sequence is TGCGCCAGCAGCCTGGGACCTTCAGGGTTAAATGAGCAGTTCTTC.

This chain uses TRBV19 with TRBJ1-4; maybe TRBD1 (5 bases). V lost 5 bases to trimming and J lost 8 bases, with 15 bases between them. CDR1 and CDR2 from the germline V gene are LNHDA and SQIVND (reference sequence). This CDR3 is 14 amino acids long. CDR3 DNA: TGTGCCAGTAGTTCAAACGACAGAAGCGAAAAACTGTTTTTT. Protein product: CASSSNDRSEKLFF.

The chain recombines TRBV5-1 with TRBJ2-5; weak D call: TRBD2 (6 bases). This CDR3 region has 17 residues. The V gene's germline CDR1 is SGHRS and CDR2 YFSETQ. V was clipped by 0 bases and J by 2 bases, with 17 bases between them. This CDR3 reads CASSLEGRLAQQETQYF. In DNA form, the CDR3 reads TGCGCCAGCAGCTTGGAAGGGAGGCTAGCACAACAAGAGACCCAGTACTTC.

CDR3 region: CASSLPEGRITIGETQYF. The CDR3 DNA reads TGTGCCAGCAGCTTACCGGAGGGGCGGATAACAATAGGAGAGACCCAGTACTTC. This rearrangement joins TRBV7-8 to TRBJ2-5; D perhaps matches TRBD2 (6 bases). The length of the CDR3 is 18 residues. Germline assignment: CDR1 SGHVS and CDR2 FQNEAQ. Trimming removed 2 bases at V and 4 bases at J, with 23 bases between.

In DNA, the CDR3 is TGTGCCAGCAGCCGCGGGGCAGGGCATAATTCACCCCTCCACTTT. Its translation: CASSRGAGHNSPLHF. The chain uses TRBV5-4 and TRBJ1-6, with D maybe TRBD1 (5 bases). Germline-derived CDR1 and CDR2 are SGHNT and YYREEE (reference sequence). The CDR3 covers 15 residues. V was shortened by 4 bases and J by 5 bases, with 13 bases between the two germline ends.

V and J are TRBV2 and TRBJ2-7; D unresolved. V was shortened by 7 bases and J by 2 bases, with 6 bases between the two germline ends. The CDR3 totals 11 residues. Germline lookup yields CDR1 SNHLY and CDR2 FYNNEI. CDR3 in amino acids: CASTRAYEQYF. The CDR3 DNA sequence: TGTGCCAGCACCCGGGCCTACGAGCAGTACTTC.

J is TRBJ2-5 and V is TRBV5-6; D is possibly TRBD1 (5 bases). Germline assignment: CDR1 SGHDT and CDR2 YYEEEE. With 4 bases removed from V and 2 bases from J, the gap between germline ends came to 15 bases. This CDR3 is 15 amino acids long. The CDR3: CASSGVRAGQETQYF. The CDR3 DNA reads as TGTGCCAGCAGCGGGGTTCGCGCAGGGCAAGAGACCCAGTACTTC.

The chain carries TRBV7-9 and TRBJ2-5, with 8 bases lining up with TRBD1. J was trimmed by 2 bases and V by 5 bases; bases with no gene match: 4. The length of the CDR3 is 14 residues. Germline V CDR1 and CDR2: SEHNR, FQNEAQ (reference sequence). The DNA for the CDR3 is TGTGCCAGCAGCCCAAGACAGGGGCAAGAGACCCAGTACTTC. As protein: CASSPRQGQETQYF.

The chain is built from TRBV5-6 and TRBJ1-2; the match to TRBD1 covers 7 bases. The CDR3 extends over 15 amino acids. The ends lost 5 bases at V and 1 base at J; junction bases unmatched: 8. CDR1 and CDR2 (germline): SGHDT, YYEEEE. The CDR3 spells CASSLQGVVNYGYTF. CDR3 nucleotides: TGTGCCAGCAGTCTGCAGGGGGTAGTTAACTATGGCTACACCTTC.

The rearrangement joins TRBV7-8 to TRBJ2-7; D is unresolved. The germline V and J ends were trimmed by 6 bases and 0 bases, with 9 bases remaining between them. The germline V gene encodes CDR1 SGHVS and CDR2 FQNEAQ. The CDR3 consists of 13 residues. CDR3 sequence: CASRARVSYEQYF. DNA of the CDR3: TGTGCCAGCAGAGCTCGGGTCTCCTACGAGCAGTACTTC.

The chain uses TRBV11-2 and TRBJ1-2; TRBD1 aligns across 8 bases. V shed 4 bases and J 5 bases; nucleotides not matched to a gene: 3. CDR3 length: 13 amino acids. CDR1 and CDR2 (germline): SGHAT, FQNNGV. Written as DNA, the CDR3 is TGTGCCAGCAGCTCGACAGGGGATTATGGCTACACCTTC. Translation gives CASSSTGDYGYTF.